A single sample is the source of the 32 T cell receptor beta chains below, sequenced in a study of CXCR3-negative and CXCR3-positive naive CD8 T cells. Study results and limitations: Relative to CXCR3-negative naive cells, CXCR3-positive naive cells had more hydrophobic TRB CDR3s.

Their target antigens are unknown. UMI-labeled 5' RACE TRB cDNA libraries were prepared from the cells. For each CDR3 protein, TCRdb gives one entry from its re-call of the 5' RACE reads, without DNA. This sample's table has over 150,000 distinct CDR3 sequences. Material: naive CXCR3+ CD8+ T cells from blood. The subset: CD45RO-CCR7+CD27+CD95- naive CD8+ T cells expressing CXCR3 (TNR3+). Source of these receptors: a human donor in good health. Some clones in this sample may be carry-over from other donors' samples.

This rearrangement joins TRBV25-1 to TRBJ2-1; checking the TCRdb D call of TRBD1 is not possible without DNA. The CDR3 is 15 amino acids. CDR1 is MGHDK and CDR2 is SYGVNS in the germline V gene. CDR3 sequence: CASSASGQGAIEQFF.

The V call is TRBV7-9, the J call TRBJ1-4; the TCRdb call, TRBD1, lacks DNA for checking. The CDR3 totals 15 residues. Germline V gene data show CDR1 as SEHNR and CDR2 as FQNEAQ (reference sequence). CDR3 residues: CASSIRQGADEKLFF.

The genes are TRBV7-9 and TRBJ1-1; TCRdb's D call, TRBD1, is unchecked because there is no DNA. This CDR3 has 14 residues. Germline V CDR1 and CDR2: SEHNR, FQNEAQ (reference sequence). Here the CDR3 reads CASSLVTGGERTFF.

V usage is TRBV29-1 and J usage is TRBJ1-3. CDR1 SQVTM and CDR2 ANQGSEA come from the germline V gene. This CDR3 spans 14 amino acids. CDR3 protein: CSVDAGLSGNTIYF.

The chain couples TRBV6-5 to TRBJ2-2; TCRdb proposes TRBD2, but this gene call is untestable without DNA. The CDR3 covers 16 residues. CDR1 is MNHEY, CDR2 SVGAGI, per germline. CDR3 sequence reads: CASSYSWGGGTGELFF.

The chain combines TRBV20-1 with TRBJ2-3; absent DNA, TCRdb's TRBD1 call cannot be checked. Germline-derived CDR1 and CDR2 are DFQATT and SNEGSKA (reference sequence). CDR3 length: 15 amino acids. The CDR3: CSAELGTGGTDTQYF.

J is TRBJ1-4 and V is TRBV7-9; TCRdb designates TRBD1, a call that cannot be tested without DNA. The CDR3 length is 13 residues. Germline V CDR1 and CDR2: SEHNR, FQNEAQ (reference sequence). CDR3 protein: CASSGPRGEKLFF.

The chain joins TRBV28 to TRBJ2-1. Germline loops: CDR1 MDHEN, CDR2 SYDVKM. CDR3 length: 14 amino acids. CDR3 amino acids: CASSLYGSYNEQFF.

The CDR3 is CASSLTSGGFTDTQYF. V and J are TRBV7-2 and TRBJ2-3; TCRdb's D call, TRBD2, is unchecked because there is no DNA. The CDR3 is 16 residues long. The germline V gene has CDR1 SGHTA and CDR2 FQGNSA. The variable domain in full, with the rest retrieved from reference TRBV7-2 and TRBJ2-3, is GAGVSQSPSNKVTEKGKDVELRCDPISGHTALYWYRQSLGQGLEFLIYFQGNSAPDKSGLPSDRFSAERTGGSVSTLTIQRTQQEDSAVYLCASSLTSGGFTDTQYFGPGTRLTVL.

CDR3 sequence reads: CASSLRAIRVGELFF. The V and J genes are TRBV28 and TRBJ2-2; checking the TCRdb D call of TRBD2 is not possible without DNA. The CDR3 contains 15 residues. The germline gives CDR1 MDHEN, CDR2 SYDVKM.

This rearrangement joins TRBV3-1 to TRBJ2-5; the TRBD1 assignment by TCRdb is unverifiable without DNA. The germline CDR1 and CDR2 sequences are LGHDT and YNNKEL (reference sequence). The CDR3 covers 13 residues. CDR3 protein: CASGTLAQETQYF.

The chain couples TRBV6-6 to TRBJ2-7; TCRdb's assignment of TRBD1 cannot be checked, as there is no DNA. The CDR3 consists of 16 residues. The germline V gene has CDR1 MNHNY and CDR2 SVGAGI (reference sequence). Here the CDR3 reads CASSGDRTVARNEQYF.

The genes are TRBV3-1 and TRBJ2-1; TCRdb proposes TRBD1, but this gene call is untestable without DNA. From germline, CDR1 is LGHDT and CDR2 YNNKEL (reference sequence). The CDR3 runs to 16 residues. CDR3 residues: CASSPPASRGDNEQFF.

The chain couples TRBV4-3 to TRBJ2-7; TCRdb returns TRBD1, unconfirmable since there is no DNA. The CDR3 is made up of 19 amino acids. The V gene's germline CDR1 is LGHNA and CDR2 YSLEER. The CDR3 reads CASSQGPAGTGALRDEQYF.

CDR3 protein: CASSLESSGGAWDEQFF. J is TRBJ2-1 and V is TRBV5-1; TCRdb returns TRBD2, unconfirmable since there is no DNA. This CDR3 region has 17 residues. Per germline, CDR1 SGHRS and CDR2 YFSETQ.

V is TRBV5-1 and J is TRBJ2-7. The CDR3 covers 14 residues. The V gene's germline CDR1 is SGHRS and CDR2 YFSETQ. The CDR3 here is CASSLATTSYEQYF.

The gene calls are TRBV24-1 and TRBJ2-1; the D call from TCRdb, TRBD1, cannot be confirmed without DNA. Germline V gene lookup returns CDR1 KGHDR and CDR2 SFDVKD. The CDR3 has 14 amino acids. The CDR3 spells CATSAAGEYNEQFF.

The J gene is TRBJ2-7, the V gene TRBV5-1; the TCRdb D gene call, TRBD1, has no DNA to confirm it. From germline, CDR1 is SGHRS and CDR2 YFSETQ. The CDR3 loop spans 15 amino acids. The CDR3: CASSLVGGNTYEQYF.

The CDR3 loop is CASMPRGPINTGELFF. The rearrangement links TRBV7-8 to TRBJ2-2; the TRBD1 assignment by TCRdb is unverifiable without DNA. This CDR3 contains 16 residues. CDR1 SGHVS and CDR2 FQNEAQ come from the germline V gene.

The chain has TRBV27 and TRBJ2-5. Germline V gene data show CDR1 as MNHEY and CDR2 as SMNVEV (reference sequence). The CDR3 extends over 16 amino acids. The CDR3 spells CASSLSLTSGQETQYF.

The J gene is TRBJ2-3, the V gene TRBV29-1; lacking DNA, the TRBD1 call made by TCRdb goes unchecked. Germline lookup yields CDR1 SQVTM and CDR2 ANQGSEA. The length of the CDR3 is 12 residues. Here the CDR3 reads CSVELRGDTQYF.

This sequence joins TRBV19 and TRBJ2-1; TCRdb's D gene call, TRBD1, goes unchecked for lack of DNA. Germline CDR1 and CDR2: LNHDA and SQIVND (reference sequence). The length of the CDR3 is 14 residues. The CDR3 region is CASSPQGSYNEQFF.

The chain recombines TRBV4-1 with TRBJ2-1; with no DNA, the TCRdb D assignment of TRBD2 cannot be verified. The CDR3 spans 16 residues. Germline loops: CDR1 MGHRA, CDR2 YSYEKL. The CDR3 reads CATHGGSGGAYNEQFF.

The J gene is TRBJ2-3, the V gene TRBV14; the D call of TRBD1 rests on TCRdb alone, since no DNA is present to check it. Germline-derived CDR1 and CDR2 are SGHDN and FVKESK. The CDR3 runs 16 residues. This CDR3 is CASSQFATGGEDTQYF.

The chain couples TRBV7-6 to TRBJ2-3; there is no DNA to check the TCRdb D call of TRBD2. CDR1 is SGHVS and CDR2 is FNYEAQ in the germline V gene. The CDR3 is 21 amino acids. CDR3 in amino acids: CASTRLPYVLAGGNLTDTQYF.

The chain recombines TRBV28 with TRBJ2-7; there is no DNA to check the TCRdb D call of TRBD1. The CDR3 runs to 15 residues. Per germline, CDR1 MDHEN and CDR2 SYDVKM. The CDR3 protein is CASSPPTGVNYEQYF. Looking up the rest from reference TRBV28 and TRBJ2-7 gives the full variable domain: DVKVTQSSRYLVKRTGEKVFLECVQDMDHENMFWYRQDPGLGLRLIYFSYDVKMKEKGDIPEGYSVSREKKERFSLILESASTNQTSMYLCASSPPTGVNYEQYFGPGTRLTVT.

The chain recombines TRBV5-6 with TRBJ2-2. This CDR3 region has 14 residues. Germline V CDR1 and CDR2: SGHDT, YYEEEE. CDR3 sequence: CASSWVENTGELFF.

V and J are TRBV28 and TRBJ2-5; TCRdb's D call of TRBD1 is untestable without DNA. Germline V gene lookup returns CDR1 MDHEN and CDR2 SYDVKM. The CDR3 loop spans 15 amino acids. The CDR3 loop is CASSLPTGGQETQYF.

This chain links TRBV10-2 with TRBJ2-7; checking the TCRdb D call of TRBD1 is not possible without DNA. CDR3 size: 14 residues. Germline V CDR1 and CDR2: WSHSY, SAAADI. The CDR3 protein is CASGDRQGYDEQYF.

V usage is TRBV20-1 and J usage is TRBJ1-5; there is no DNA to check the TCRdb D call of TRBD1. The germline gives CDR1 DFQATT, CDR2 SNEGSKA (reference sequence). This CDR3 has 16 residues. The CDR3 is CSARDALAGGGQPQHF.

V usage is TRBV7-3 and J usage is TRBJ1-1; TCRdb selects TRBD1, and the lack of DNA leaves this call unchecked. Germline V gives CDR1 SGHTA, CDR2 FQGTGA. The CDR3 length is 14 residues. The CDR3 sequence: CASSLNPGTGEAFF.

This sequence joins TRBV28 and TRBJ2-3. Per the germline V gene, CDR1 is MDHEN and CDR2 is SYDVKM. The CDR3 spans 13 residues. The CDR3 here is CASSFFRTDTQYF.